This T cell receptor beta chain comes out of a study of blood T cell repertoires in COVID-19. As for the study in general: Both acute and convalescent COVID-19 samples were obtained from the United States, Italy and Spain.

Participants' reported clinical history set cohort assignment. Donors of Cohort 3 who recovered were those that had two negative PCRs, clearance, or symptom resolution. Per the original methods: Estimation of nucleated cell counts relied on the amplification of reference gene primers. Profiled with immunoSEQ multiplex PCR; TCRdb holds only in-frame clones, not every one. V and J calls and clone size are copied from that table; D and trimming were computed from the DNA. The sample has approximately 300,000 clones; 75% to 90% are singletons. CDR3 length equals 13 residues. CDR1 is SGDLS and CDR2 is YYNGEE in the germline V gene. Trimming stripped 0 bases from V and 9 bases from J, with 10 bases between.

The sequenced sample was PBMCs or T cells enriched from blood (not recorded which). This chain joins TRBV9 and TRBJ2-1; no clear D. This receptor was obtained from a woman in her 30s who had recovered from COVID-19. This CDR3 reads CASSVELNREQFF. For the CDR3, the DNA is TGTGCCAGCAGCGTAGAACTAAACCGTGAGCAGTTCTTC. Variable domain in full (rest from reference TRBV9 and TRBJ2-1): DSGVTQTPKHLITATGQRVTLRCSPRSGDLSVYWYQQSLDQGLQFLIQYYNGEERAKGNILERFSAQQFPDLHSELNLSSLELGDSALYFCASSVELNREQFFGPGTRLTVL.